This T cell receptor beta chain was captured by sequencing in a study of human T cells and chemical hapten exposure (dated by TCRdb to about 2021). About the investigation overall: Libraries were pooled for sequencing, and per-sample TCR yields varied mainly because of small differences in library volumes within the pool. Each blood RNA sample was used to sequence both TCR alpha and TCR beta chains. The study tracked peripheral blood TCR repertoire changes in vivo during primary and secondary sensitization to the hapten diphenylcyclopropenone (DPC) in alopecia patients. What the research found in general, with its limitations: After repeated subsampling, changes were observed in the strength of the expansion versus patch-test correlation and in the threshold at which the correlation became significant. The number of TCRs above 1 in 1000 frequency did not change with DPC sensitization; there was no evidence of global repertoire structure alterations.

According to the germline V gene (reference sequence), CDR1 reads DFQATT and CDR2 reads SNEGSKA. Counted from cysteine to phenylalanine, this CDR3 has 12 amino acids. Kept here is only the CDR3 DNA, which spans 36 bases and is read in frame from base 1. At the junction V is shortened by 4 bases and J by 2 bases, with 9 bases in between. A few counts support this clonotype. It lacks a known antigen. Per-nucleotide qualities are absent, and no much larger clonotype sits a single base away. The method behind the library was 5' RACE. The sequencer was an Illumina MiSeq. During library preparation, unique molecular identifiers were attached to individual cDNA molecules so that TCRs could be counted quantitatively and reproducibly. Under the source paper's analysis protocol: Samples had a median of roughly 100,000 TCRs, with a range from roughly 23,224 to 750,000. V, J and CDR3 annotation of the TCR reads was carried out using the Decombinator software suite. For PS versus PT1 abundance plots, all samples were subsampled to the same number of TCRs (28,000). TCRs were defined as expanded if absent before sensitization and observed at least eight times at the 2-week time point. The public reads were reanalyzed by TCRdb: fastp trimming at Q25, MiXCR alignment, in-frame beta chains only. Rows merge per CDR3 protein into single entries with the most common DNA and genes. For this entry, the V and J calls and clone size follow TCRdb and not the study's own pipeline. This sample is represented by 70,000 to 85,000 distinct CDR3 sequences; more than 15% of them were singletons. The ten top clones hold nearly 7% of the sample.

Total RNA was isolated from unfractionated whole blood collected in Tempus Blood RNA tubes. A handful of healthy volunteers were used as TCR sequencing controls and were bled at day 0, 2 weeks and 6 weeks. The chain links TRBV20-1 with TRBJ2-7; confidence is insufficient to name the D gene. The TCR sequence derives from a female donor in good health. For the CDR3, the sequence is CSAKDGPYEQYF. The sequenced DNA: TGCAGTGCTAAAGACGGCCCCTACGAGCAGTACTTC.